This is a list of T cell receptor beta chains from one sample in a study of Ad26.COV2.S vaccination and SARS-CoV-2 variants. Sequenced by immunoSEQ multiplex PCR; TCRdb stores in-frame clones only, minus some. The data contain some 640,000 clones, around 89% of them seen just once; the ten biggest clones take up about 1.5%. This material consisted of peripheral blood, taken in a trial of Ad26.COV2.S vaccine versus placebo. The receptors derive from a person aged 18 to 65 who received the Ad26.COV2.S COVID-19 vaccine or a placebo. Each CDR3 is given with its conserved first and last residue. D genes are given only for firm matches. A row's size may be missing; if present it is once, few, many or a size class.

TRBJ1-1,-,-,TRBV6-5,TGTGCCAGCAGGCGGGACCTAAGGGGAGGGACTGAAGCTTTCTTT,CASRRDLRGGTEAFF
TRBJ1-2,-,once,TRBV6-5,TGTGCCAGCAGTCCCAGGAACTATGGCTACACCTTC,CASSPRNYGYTF
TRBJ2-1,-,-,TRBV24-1,TGTGCCACCAGTGATTCTAGTAATTATCAGTTCTTC,CATSDSSNYQFF
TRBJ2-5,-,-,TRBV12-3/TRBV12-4,TGTGCCAGCAGGCGGACAGAGACCCAGTACTTC,CASRRTETQYF
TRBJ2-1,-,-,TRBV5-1,TGCGCCAGCAGCGAGCAGGGCTCCTACAATGAGCAGTTCTTC,CASSEQGSYNEQFF
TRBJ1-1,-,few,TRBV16,TGTGCCAGCAGCCACGGAACTACCCGGGCTGAAGCTTTCTTT,CASSHGTTRAEAFF
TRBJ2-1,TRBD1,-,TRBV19,TGTGCCAGTAGTCCCAGGGACAGAGTCACCTACAATGAGCAGTTCTTC,CASSPRDRVTYNEQFF
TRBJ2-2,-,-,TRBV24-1,TGTGCCACCAGTGGTGTCCGAACTCAAAACACCGGGGAGCTGTTTTTT,CATSGVRTQNTGELFF
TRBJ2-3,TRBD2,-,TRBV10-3,TGTGCCATCAGCAAACCAACTAGCGGGAGGACAGATACGCAGTATTTT,CAISKPTSGRTDTQYF
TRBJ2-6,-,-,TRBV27,TGTGCCAGCAGATCAGGGACCTCTGGGGCCAACGTCCTGACTTTC,CASRSGTSGANVLTF
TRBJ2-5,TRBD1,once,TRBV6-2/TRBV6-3,TGTGCCAGCAGTCGGGACAGGGGGAAGACCCAGTACTTC,CASSRDRGKTQYF
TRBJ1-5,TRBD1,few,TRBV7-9,TGTGCCAGCAGCTTAACAGGGGGCAATCAGCCCCAGCATTTT,CASSLTGGNQPQHF
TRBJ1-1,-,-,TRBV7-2,TGTGCCAGCAGTCCGGGTCCGATGAACACTGAAGCTTTCTTT,CASSPGPMNTEAFF
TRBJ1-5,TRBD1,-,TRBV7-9,TGTGCCAGCAGCTACGGGACAGGGGACAATCAGCCCCAGCATTTT,CASSYGTGDNQPQHF
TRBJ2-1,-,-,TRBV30,TGTGCCTGGAGTGTCTTGGACAGAAAATACAATGAGCAGTTCTTC,CAWSVLDRKYNEQFF
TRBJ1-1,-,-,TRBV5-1,TGCGCCAGCAGCATAGGACGGGGTATGAACACTGAAGCTTTCTTT,CASSIGRGMNTEAFF
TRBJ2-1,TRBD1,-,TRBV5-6,TGTGCCAGCAGCCCCCTGACAGGGAAAGGAGACAATGAGCAGTTCTTC,CASSPLTGKGDNEQFF
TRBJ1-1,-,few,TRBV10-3,TGTGCCATCAGTGACGGGGGCTGGGCTGAAGCTTTCTTT,CAISDGGWAEAFF
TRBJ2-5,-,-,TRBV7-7,TGTGCTAGCAGCTTAGGGGGGACCCATGAAGAGACCCAGTACTTC,CASSLGGTHEETQYF
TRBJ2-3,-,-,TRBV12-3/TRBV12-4,TGTGCCAGCAACGTAGGGAGTTCAGATACGCAGTATTTT,CASNVGSSDTQYF
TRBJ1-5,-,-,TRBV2,TGTGCCAGCAGTGAAGCGAGGGGGGGAAATCAGCCCCAGCATTTT,CASSEARGGNQPQHF
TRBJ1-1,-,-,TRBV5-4,TGTGCCAGCAGCTTGGGTCAGGGGCTTACTGAAGCTTTCTTT,CASSLGQGLTEAFF
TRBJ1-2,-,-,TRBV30,TGTGCCTGGAGTGTACTATGGGAGGCTGGCTACACCTTC,CAWSVLWEAGYTF
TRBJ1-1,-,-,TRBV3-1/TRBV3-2,TGTGCCAGCAGCCAGTGGGGGGAACAGTTGGCTTTCTTT,CASSQWGEQLAFF
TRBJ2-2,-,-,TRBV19,TGTGCCAGTAGTACGAGCACCACGGGCGGGGAGCTGTTTTTT,CASSTSTTGGELFF
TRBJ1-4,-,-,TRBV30,TGTGCCTGGAGTGTAGCAGGAAATGAAAAACTGTTTTTT,CAWSVAGNEKLFF
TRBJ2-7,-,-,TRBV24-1,TGTGCCACCAGTGATGGACAGCCCTACGAGCAGTACTTC,CATSDGQPYEQYF
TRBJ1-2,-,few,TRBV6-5,TGTGCCAGCAGACCGGGAGGGGCCCATGGCTACACCTTC,CASRPGGAHGYTF
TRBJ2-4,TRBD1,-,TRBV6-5,TGTGCCAGCAGTTACTCGGGCAGGGGGAAGGACATTCAGTACTTC,CASSYSGRGKDIQYF
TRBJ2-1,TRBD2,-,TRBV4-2,TGTGCCAGCAGCCAGGAACTAGCGGGAAGAAATGAGCAGTTCTTC,CASSQELAGRNEQFF
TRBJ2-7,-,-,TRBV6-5,TGTGCCAGCAAACGAGATTGGGGCTACGAGCAGTACTTC,CASKRDWGYEQYF
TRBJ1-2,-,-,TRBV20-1,TGCACCAACGGGAGGGTCTATGGCTACACCTTC,CTNGRVYGYTF
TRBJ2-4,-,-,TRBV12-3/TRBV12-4,TGTGCCAGCAGTTTAGGGTCACAGGACATTCAGTACTTC,CASSLGSQDIQYF
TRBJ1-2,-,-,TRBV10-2,TGCGCCAGCAGTGAATGGGGGAACTATGGCTACACCTTC,CASSEWGNYGYTF
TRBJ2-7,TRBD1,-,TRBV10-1,TGCGCCAGCAGTGAGAGGACAGGGGTCTACGAGCAGTACTTC,CASSERTGVYEQYF
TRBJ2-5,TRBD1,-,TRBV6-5,TGTGCCAGCAGCCGGGACAGGGTAGAGACCCAGTACTTC,CASSRDRVETQYF
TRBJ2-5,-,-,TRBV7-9,TGTGCCAGCAGTCGGGACTCGGGGACCCAGTACTTC,CASSRDSGTQYF
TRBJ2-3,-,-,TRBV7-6,TGTGCCAGCAGCTTCCGAGGGCTAGGGGGGTCAGATACGCAGTATTTT,CASSFRGLGGSDTQYF
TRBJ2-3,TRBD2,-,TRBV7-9,TGTGCCAGCAGCTTTATAGCGGGATGGGAAGATACGCAGTATTTT,CASSFIAGWEDTQYF
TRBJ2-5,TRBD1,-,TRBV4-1,TGCGCCAGCAGCCAGGGACAGGGGCCTAACCAAGAGACCCAGTACTTC,CASSQGQGPNQETQYF
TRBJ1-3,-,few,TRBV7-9,TGTGCCAGCAGCTTACTGAACTCTGGAAACACCATATATTTT,CASSLLNSGNTIYF
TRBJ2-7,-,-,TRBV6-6,TGTGCCAGCACCACAGGGACCTACGAGCAGTACTTC,CASTTGTYEQYF
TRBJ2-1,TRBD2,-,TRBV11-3,TGTGCCAGCAGCTTAGAGGCTAGCGGGACCAATGAGCAGTTCTTC,CASSLEASGTNEQFF
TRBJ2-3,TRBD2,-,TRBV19,TGTGCCAGTAGTATACAGGGACCGGGACTAGCGGGAGGGCACGGAGATACGCAGTATTTT,CASSIQGPGLAGGHGDTQYF
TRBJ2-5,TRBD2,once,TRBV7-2,TGTGCCAGCAGCCCTAGCGGCCTCCAAGAGACCCAGTACTTC,CASSPSGLQETQYF
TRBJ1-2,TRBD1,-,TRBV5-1,TGCGCCAGCAGCGTGGACAGGGATCATGGCTACACCTTC,CASSVDRDHGYTF
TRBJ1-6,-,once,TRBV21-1,TGTGCCAGCAGCAAAGGGCCGTACAGGATCTTCAATTCACCCCTCCACTTT,CASSKGPYRIFNSPLHF
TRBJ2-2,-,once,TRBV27,TGTGCCAGCAGAGGGGGAACCTCTAACACCGGGGAGCTGTTTTTT,CASRGGTSNTGELFF
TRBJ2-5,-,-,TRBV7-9,TGTGCCAGCAGCTTTCCCCGGGCAGGAGGTCAAGAGACCCAGTACTTC,CASSFPRAGGQETQYF
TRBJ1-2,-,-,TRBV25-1,TGTGCCAGCAGTGAATATGCCCCAGGGAATAACTATGGCTACACCTTC,CASSEYAPGNNYGYTF
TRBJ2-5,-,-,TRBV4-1,TGCGCCAGCAGCCAAGGAGTTTTGGAGACCCAGTACTTC,CASSQGVLETQYF
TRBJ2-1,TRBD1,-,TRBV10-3,TGTGCCATCAGCGGGACAGGGGGTTACAATGAGCAGTTCTTC,CAISGTGGYNEQFF
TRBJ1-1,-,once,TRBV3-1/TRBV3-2,TGTGCCAGCAGCCTCCGTGGGATTGAAGCTTTCTTT,CASSLRGIEAFF
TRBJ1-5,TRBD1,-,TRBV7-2,TGTGCCAGCAGCTCGGACAGGGGGTCTCAGCCCCAGCATTTT,CASSSDRGSQPQHF
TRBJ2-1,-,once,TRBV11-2,TGTGCCAGCAGCCCCAACCGGGCCTTAAATGGGAGGAATGAGCAGTTCTTC,CASSPNRALNGRNEQFF
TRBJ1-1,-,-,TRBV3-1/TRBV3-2,TGTGCCAGCAGCCAAGACAGGTGGATGAACACTGAAGCTTTCTTT,CASSQDRWMNTEAFF
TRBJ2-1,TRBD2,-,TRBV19,TGTGCCACCGAGACTAGCGGGGGGGCCCTTGGTGAGCAGTTCTTC,CATETSGGALGEQFF
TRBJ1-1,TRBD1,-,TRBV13,TGTGCCAGCAGCTGGGACCGGGACAGGGTGTACACTGAAGCTTTCTTT,CASSWDRDRVYTEAFF
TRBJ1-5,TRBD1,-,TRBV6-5,TGTGCCAGCAGGGACAGGAGCAATCAGCCCCAGCATTTT,CASRDRSNQPQHF